This section outlines one T cell receptor beta chain sequence together with its context. The antigen remains unidentified. V shed 7 bases, J shed 1 base, and the junction held 6 bases outside the gene matches. The CDR3 spans 14 residues. Germline lookup yields CDR1 SGHTA and CDR2 FQGNSA. These data come from a study of beta chain features in type 1 diabetes. Findings and caveats of the study: Researchers report that Type 1 diabetes patients had moderately but significantly shorter TCRB CDR3s across all four CD4+ subsets. The similarity of naive, central memory and Treg TCRB repertoires appeared greater among patients than among healthy donors.

Expressed TCRB transcripts were sequenced because the isolated RNA had all been reverse transcribed beforehand. Some clones are missing from TCRdb's copy, which holds only in-frame ones; the method was immunoSEQ multiplex PCR. Of around 150,000 clones detected, roughly 60% appear once; the ten largest clones hold under 0.1%. A sort by CD45RO/CCR7/CD25/CD127/CD95/CD27 yielded CD4+ naive, central memory, regulatory and stem cell-like memory cells. This receptor was taken from a man younger than 45 with type 1 diabetes. The chain employs TRBV7-2 and TRBJ2-5; TRBD1 aligns across 7 bases. Sequencing was performed on naive CD4+ T cells from blood. CDR3 residues: CASTTGTVQETQYF. The CDR3 DNA reads TGTGCCAGCACCACAGGGACAGTCCAAGAGACCCAGTACTTC.